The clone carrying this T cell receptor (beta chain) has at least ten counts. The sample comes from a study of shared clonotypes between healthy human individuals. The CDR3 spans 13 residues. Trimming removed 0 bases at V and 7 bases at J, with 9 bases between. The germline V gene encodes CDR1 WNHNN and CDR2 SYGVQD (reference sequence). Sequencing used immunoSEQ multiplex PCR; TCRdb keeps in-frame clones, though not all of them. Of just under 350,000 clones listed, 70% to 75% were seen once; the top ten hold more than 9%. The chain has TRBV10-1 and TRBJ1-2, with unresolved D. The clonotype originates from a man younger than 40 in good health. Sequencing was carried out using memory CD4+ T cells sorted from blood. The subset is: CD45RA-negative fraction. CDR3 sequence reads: CASSESVNRGYTF. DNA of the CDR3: TGCGCCAGCAGTGAGTCGGTCAACCGTGGCTACACCTTC.